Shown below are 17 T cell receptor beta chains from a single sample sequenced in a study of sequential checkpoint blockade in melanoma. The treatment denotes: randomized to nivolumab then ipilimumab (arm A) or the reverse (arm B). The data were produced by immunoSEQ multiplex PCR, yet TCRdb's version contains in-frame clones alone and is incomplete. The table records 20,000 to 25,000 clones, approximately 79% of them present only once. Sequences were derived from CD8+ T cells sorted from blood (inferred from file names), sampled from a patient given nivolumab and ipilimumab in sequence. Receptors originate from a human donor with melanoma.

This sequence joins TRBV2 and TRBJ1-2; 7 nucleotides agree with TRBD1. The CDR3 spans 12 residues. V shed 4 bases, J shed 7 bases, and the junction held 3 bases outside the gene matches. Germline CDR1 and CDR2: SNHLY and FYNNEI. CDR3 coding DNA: TGTGCCAGCAGTGGGGACAGAAGTGGCTACACCTTC. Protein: CASSGDRSGYTF.

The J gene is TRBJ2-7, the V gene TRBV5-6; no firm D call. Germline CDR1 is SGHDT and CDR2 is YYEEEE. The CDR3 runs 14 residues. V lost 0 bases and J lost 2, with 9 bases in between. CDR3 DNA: TGTGCCAGCAGCTTGGGACAAACAGCCTACGAGCAGTACTTC. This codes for CASSLGQTAYEQYF.

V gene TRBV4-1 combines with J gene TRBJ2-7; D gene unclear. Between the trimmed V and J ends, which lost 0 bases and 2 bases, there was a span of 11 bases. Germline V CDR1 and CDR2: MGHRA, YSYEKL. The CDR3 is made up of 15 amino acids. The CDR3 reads CASSQEYLSAYEQYF. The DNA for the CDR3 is TGCGCCAGCAGCCAAGAATACCTGTCAGCCTACGAGCAGTACTTC.

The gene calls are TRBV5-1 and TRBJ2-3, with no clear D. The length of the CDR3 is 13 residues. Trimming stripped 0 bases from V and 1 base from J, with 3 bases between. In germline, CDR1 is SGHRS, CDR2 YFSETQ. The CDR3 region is CASSLAGTDTQYF. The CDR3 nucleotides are TGCGCCAGCAGCTTGGCCGGCACAGATACGCAGTATTTT. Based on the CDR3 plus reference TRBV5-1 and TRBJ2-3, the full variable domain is KAGVTQTPRYLIKTRGQQVTLSCSPISGHRSVSWYQQTPGQGLQFLFEYFSETQRNKGNFPGRFSGRQFSNSRSEMNVSTLELGDSALYLCASSLAGTDTQYFGPGTRLTVL.

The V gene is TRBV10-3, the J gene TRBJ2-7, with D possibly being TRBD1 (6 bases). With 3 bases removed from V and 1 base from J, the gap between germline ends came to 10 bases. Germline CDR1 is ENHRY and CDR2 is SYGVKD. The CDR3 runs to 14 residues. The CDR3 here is CAISDRGRSYEQYF. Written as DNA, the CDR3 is TGTGCCATCAGTGACAGGGGACGGTCCTACGAGCAGTACTTC.

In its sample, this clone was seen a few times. CDR3 sequence (DNA): TGTGCCATCAGTGAGGGCCGACTAGCGGGGGAGACGAACACCGGGGAGCTGTTTTTT. Protein sequence: CAISEGRLAGETNTGELFF. The rearrangement joins TRBV10-3 to TRBJ2-2; 12 nucleotides line up with TRBD2. The CDR3 loop spans 19 amino acids. Trimming at V came to 2 bases and at J to 0 bases, leaving 7 bases not matched to a gene. The germline V gene has CDR1 ENHRY and CDR2 SYGVKD.

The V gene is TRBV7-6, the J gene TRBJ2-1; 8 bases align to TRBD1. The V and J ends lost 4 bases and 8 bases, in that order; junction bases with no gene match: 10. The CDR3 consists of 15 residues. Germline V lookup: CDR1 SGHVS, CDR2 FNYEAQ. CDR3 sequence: CASSWGTGIGDEQFF. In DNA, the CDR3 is TGTGCCAGCAGCTGGGGGACAGGAATAGGGGATGAGCAGTTCTTC.

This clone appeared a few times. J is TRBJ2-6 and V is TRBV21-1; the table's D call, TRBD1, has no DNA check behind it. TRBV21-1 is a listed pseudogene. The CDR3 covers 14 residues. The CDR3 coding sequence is TGTGCCAGCAGCCGACAACCTGGGGCCAACGTCCTGACTTTC. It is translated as CASSRQPGANVLTF.

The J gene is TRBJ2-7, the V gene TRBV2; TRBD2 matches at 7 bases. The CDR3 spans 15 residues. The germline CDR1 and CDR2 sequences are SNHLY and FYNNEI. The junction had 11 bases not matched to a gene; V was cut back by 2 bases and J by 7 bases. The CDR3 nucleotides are TGTGCCAGCAGTGAACCGGGGACTACACTGGGAGAGCAGTACTTC. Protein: CASSEPGTTLGEQYF.

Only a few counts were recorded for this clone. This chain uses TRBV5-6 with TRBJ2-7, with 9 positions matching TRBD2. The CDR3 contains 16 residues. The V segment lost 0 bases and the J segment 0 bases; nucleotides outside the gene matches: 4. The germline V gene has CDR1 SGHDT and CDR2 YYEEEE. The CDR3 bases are TGTGCCAGCAGCTTGGGGCTAGCGGGGTACTCCTACGAGCAGTACTTC. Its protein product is CASSLGLAGYSYEQYF.

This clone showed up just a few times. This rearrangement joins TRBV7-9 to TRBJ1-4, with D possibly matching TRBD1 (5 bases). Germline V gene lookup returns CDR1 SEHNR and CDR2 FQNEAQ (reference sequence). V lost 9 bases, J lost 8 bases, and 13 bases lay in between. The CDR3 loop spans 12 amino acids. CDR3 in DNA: TGTGCCAGTTCAGGGTTGGAGGAAAAACTGTTTTTT. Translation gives CASSGLEEKLFF.

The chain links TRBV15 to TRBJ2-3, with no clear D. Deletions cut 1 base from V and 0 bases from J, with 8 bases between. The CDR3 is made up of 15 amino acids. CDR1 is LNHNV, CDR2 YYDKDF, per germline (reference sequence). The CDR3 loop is CATSRGSSSTDTQYF. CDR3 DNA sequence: TGTGCCACCAGCAGAGGGAGTTCTAGCACAGATACGCAGTATTTT.

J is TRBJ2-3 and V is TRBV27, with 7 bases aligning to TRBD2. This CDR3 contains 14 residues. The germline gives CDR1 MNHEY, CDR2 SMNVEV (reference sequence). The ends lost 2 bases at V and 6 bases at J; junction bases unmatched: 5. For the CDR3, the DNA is TGTGCCAGCAGTTTACTAGCGCGGGGGGATACGCAGTATTTT. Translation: CASSLLARGDTQYF.

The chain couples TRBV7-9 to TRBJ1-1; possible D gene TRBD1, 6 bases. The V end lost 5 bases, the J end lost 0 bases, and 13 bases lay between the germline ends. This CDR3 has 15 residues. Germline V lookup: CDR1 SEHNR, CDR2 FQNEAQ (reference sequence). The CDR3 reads CASSPQQGMNTEAFF. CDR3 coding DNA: TGTGCCAGCAGCCCGCAACAGGGTATGAACACTGAAGCTTTCTTT.

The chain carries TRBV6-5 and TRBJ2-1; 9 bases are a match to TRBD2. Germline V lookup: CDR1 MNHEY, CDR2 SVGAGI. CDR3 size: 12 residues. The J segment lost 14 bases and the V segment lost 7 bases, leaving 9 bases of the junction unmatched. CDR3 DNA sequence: TGTGCCAGCACGAACGCGGGGGGGATGAAGTTCTTC. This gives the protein CASTNAGGMKFF.

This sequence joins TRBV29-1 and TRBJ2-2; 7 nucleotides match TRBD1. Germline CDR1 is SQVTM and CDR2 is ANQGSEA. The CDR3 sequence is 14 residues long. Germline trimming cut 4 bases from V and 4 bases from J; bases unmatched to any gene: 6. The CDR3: CSVGRDRPTGELFF. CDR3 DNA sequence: TGCAGCGTTGGTCGGGACAGACCCACCGGGGAGCTGTTTTTT.

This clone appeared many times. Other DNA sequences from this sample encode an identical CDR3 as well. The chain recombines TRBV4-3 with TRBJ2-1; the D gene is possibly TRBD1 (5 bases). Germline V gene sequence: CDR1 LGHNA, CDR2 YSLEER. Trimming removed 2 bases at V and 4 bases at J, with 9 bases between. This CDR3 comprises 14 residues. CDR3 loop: CASSQRQGYNEQFF. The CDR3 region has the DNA TGCGCCAGCAGCCAAAGGCAGGGTTACAATGAGCAGTTCTTC.